A single T cell receptor beta chain is shown here with its context. The antigen remains undetermined. The source of the sample is a study of T-cell memory formation after mild COVID-19. The study, taken as a whole, reports: Detection of some responders pre-infection suggested pre-existing cross-reactive memory T cells participated.

MiXCR, run by TCRdb on the 5' RACE reads, gives a single entry per CDR3 protein. The repertoire includes 30,000 to 35,000 distinct CDR3 sequences, under 8% of them detected once, and around 28% sits in the top ten. This TCR came from a man younger than 35 who had mild COVID-19 (a few samples of this study predate the infection). Cell type and time point are not known. The specimen sequenced was PBMCs or a T cell subset sorted from them (not recorded which).

CDR3 sequence (DNA): TGTGCCAGCAGGACTGGCACAGATACGCAGTATTTT. This codes for CASRTGTDTQYF. The J gene is TRBJ2-3, the V gene TRBV6-2 or TRBV6-3, with no clear D. V lost 6 bases and J 1 base, leaving 5 bases between the germline ends. CDR3 length: 12 amino acids. Germline values: CDR1 MNHEY, CDR2 SVGEGT.